Listed here are 13 T cell receptor beta chains from one sample, sequenced in a study of identical twins. TCRdb reprocessed the 5' RACE reads via MiXCR and lists one record per CDR3 protein. The table lists 250,000 to 300,000 distinct CDR3 sequences, 9.5% of them singletons. The same specimen was also included in a second study, on yellow fever vaccine responses in identical twins.

Sequencing was done on a sample of CD8+ T cells sorted from blood. These receptors originate from a woman younger than 35 in good health.

This clonotype was seen only a few times. V gene TRBV6-5 combines with J gene TRBJ2-2, with 10 bases matching TRBD2. CDR1 MNHEY and CDR2 SVGAGI come from the germline V gene. Unmatched junction bases numbered 3, after V lost 4 bases and J lost 1 base. The CDR3 is made up of 16 amino acids. The CDR3 protein is CASSFVAGGNTGELFF. CDR3 DNA: TGTGCCAGCAGTTTTGTAGCGGGGGGGAACACCGGGGAGCTGTTTTTT.

This clonotype has only a few counts. The chain joins TRBV5-1 to TRBJ2-2; no reliable D call. The CDR3 is 16 residues long. Trimming shortened V by 0 bases and J by 4 bases, and 13 bases separated the two germline ends. Germline V CDR1 and CDR2: SGHRS, YFSETQ. The CDR3 DNA is TGCGCCAGCAGCTTGGGGCCCCACTGGGGCACCGGGGAGCTGTTTTTT. Residues: CASSLGPHWGTGELFF. Filled out from reference TRBV5-1 and TRBJ2-2, the complete variable domain reads KAGVTQTPRYLIKTRGQQVTLSCSPISGHRSVSWYQQTPGQGLQFLFEYFSETQRNKGNFPGRFSGRQFSNSRSEMNVSTLELGDSALYLCASSLGPHWGTGELFFGEGSRLTVL.

This clonotype was observed once. This chain joins TRBV3-1 and TRBJ2-1; D not resolved. Germline CDR1 and CDR2: LGHDT and YNNKEL (reference sequence). With 0 bases removed from V and 6 bases from J, the gap between germline ends came to 9 bases. The CDR3 contains 14 residues. The CDR3 DNA reads TGTGCCAGCAGCCAAGATCTCAGCACCAATGAGCAGTTCTTC. As protein: CASSQDLSTNEQFF.

This clonotype was observed a handful of times. The gene calls are TRBV30 and TRBJ2-3; D ambiguous. V shed 2 bases and J shed 4 bases, with 10 bases lying between them. The CDR3 is made up of 13 amino acids. In germline, CDR1 is GTSNPN, CDR2 SVGIG (reference sequence). The CDR3 sequence: CAWSSISPDTQYF. Written as DNA, the CDR3 is TGTGCCTGGAGTTCTATTTCACCAGATACGCAGTATTTT.

This clonotype was seen repeatedly, ten times or more. The chain couples TRBV4-3 to TRBJ2-1, with 10 positions matching TRBD2. The CDR3 is 17 amino acids. CDR1 and CDR2 (germline): LGHNA, YSLEER. Trimming cost V 0 bases and J 7 bases; bases outside gene matches: 9. CDR3 amino acids: CASSQEGAGGPWNEQFF. The CDR3 DNA is TGCGCCAGCAGCCAAGAGGGAGCGGGAGGGCCGTGGAATGAGCAGTTCTTC.

The genes are TRBV3-1 and TRBJ2-5; D unresolved. Germline V CDR1 and CDR2: LGHDT, YNNKEL (reference sequence). The CDR3 loop spans 13 amino acids. V was cut by 0 bases and J by 5 bases, with 7 bases left in between. The CDR3, as DNA: TGTGCCAGCAGCCAAGAGTTGCACGAGACCCAGTACTTC. This encodes CASSQELHETQYF.

DNA for the CDR3: TGTACCTTCAGTCTCTTTAGGGCAGGACAGGGGGATGCTGAAGCTTTCTTT. It codes for CTFSLFRAGQGDAEAFF. The V call is TRBV12-3 or TRBV12-4, the J call TRBJ1-1; 10 nucleotides match TRBD1. This CDR3 comprises 17 residues.

At least ten counts were recorded for this clonotype. This chain uses TRBV27 with TRBJ1-1; weak D call: TRBD1 (5 bases). Deletions cut 0 bases from V and 6 bases from J, with 17 bases between. From germline, CDR1 is MNHEY and CDR2 SMNVEV (reference sequence). This CDR3 comprises 16 residues. In nucleotides, the CDR3 is TGTGCCAGCAGTTTATCGTGGCGGGGACCCGCCGCTGAAGCTTTCTTT. Its translation: CASSLSWRGPAAEAFF.

This clonotype was counted many times. The V gene is TRBV7-9, the J gene TRBJ2-7; D unclear. Germline V gene data show CDR1 as SEHNR and CDR2 as FQNEAQ (reference sequence). V shed 4 bases and J shed 7 bases, with 14 bases lying between them. This CDR3 spans 13 amino acids. The CDR3 DNA reads as TGTGCCAGCAGCTACTCGCCCCGAGATGAGCAGTACTTC. Amino acids: CASSYSPRDEQYF. The entire variable domain, with the rest obtained from reference TRBV7-9 and TRBJ2-7, is as follows: DTGVSQNPRHKITKRGQNVTFRCDPISEHNRLYWYRQTLGQGPEFLTYFQNEAQLEKSRLLSDRFSAERPKGSFSTLEIQRTEQGDSAMYLCASSYSPRDEQYFGPGTRLTVT.

In regard to this clonotype: At one of its ends the junction is not consistent with the germline gene, which may arise from a read error. The chain couples TRBV19 to TRBJ2-1; weak D call: TRBD1 (5 bases). The CDR3 loop spans 14 amino acids. Per the germline V gene, CDR1 is LNHDA and CDR2 is SQIVND (reference sequence). CDR3: CASRGQRAYNEQFF. The CDR3 bases are TGTGCGAGTAGGGGCCAAAGGGCCTACAATGAGCAGTTCTTC. Complete variable domain (other parts from reference TRBV19 and TRBJ2-1): DGGITQSPKYLFRKEGQNVTLSCEQNLNHDAMYWYRQDPGQGLRLIYYSQIVNDFQKGDIAEGYSVSREKKESFPLTVTSAQKNPTAFYLCASRGQRAYNEQFFGPGTRLTVL.

The J gene is TRBJ2-1, the V gene TRBV4-3, with 10 bases identical to TRBD2. V lost 0 bases, J lost 9 bases, and 8 bases stayed unmatched. In germline, CDR1 is LGHNA, CDR2 YSLEER. The CDR3 is 16 amino acids. CDR3 amino acids: CASSQDGLAGVREQFF. For the CDR3, the DNA is TGCGCCAGCAGCCAAGATGGGCTAGCGGGAGTGCGTGAGCAGTTCTTC.

This clonotype was recorded many times. J is TRBJ2-5 and V is TRBV9, with 7 bases fitting TRBD1. The CDR3 covers 14 residues. Germline CDR1 is SGDLS and CDR2 is YYNGEE. The trim removed 0 bases at V and 1 base at J, leaving 0 bases unmatched. CDR3 protein: CASSVGQGQETQYF. CDR3 nucleotide sequence: TGTGCCAGCAGCGTAGGACAGGGCCAAGAGACCCAGTACTTC.

This clonotype was detected ten times or more. The chain combines TRBV5-6 with TRBJ1-1; the D gene is possibly TRBD1 (6 bases). Germline-derived CDR1 and CDR2 are SGHDT and YYEEEE. The germline V and J ends were trimmed by 5 bases and 0 bases, with 17 bases remaining between them. The CDR3 runs to 16 residues. The CDR3 loop is CASSLPLGQMNTEAFF. DNA for the CDR3: TGTGCCAGCAGTTTGCCTCTGGGACAAATGAACACTGAAGCTTTCTTT.